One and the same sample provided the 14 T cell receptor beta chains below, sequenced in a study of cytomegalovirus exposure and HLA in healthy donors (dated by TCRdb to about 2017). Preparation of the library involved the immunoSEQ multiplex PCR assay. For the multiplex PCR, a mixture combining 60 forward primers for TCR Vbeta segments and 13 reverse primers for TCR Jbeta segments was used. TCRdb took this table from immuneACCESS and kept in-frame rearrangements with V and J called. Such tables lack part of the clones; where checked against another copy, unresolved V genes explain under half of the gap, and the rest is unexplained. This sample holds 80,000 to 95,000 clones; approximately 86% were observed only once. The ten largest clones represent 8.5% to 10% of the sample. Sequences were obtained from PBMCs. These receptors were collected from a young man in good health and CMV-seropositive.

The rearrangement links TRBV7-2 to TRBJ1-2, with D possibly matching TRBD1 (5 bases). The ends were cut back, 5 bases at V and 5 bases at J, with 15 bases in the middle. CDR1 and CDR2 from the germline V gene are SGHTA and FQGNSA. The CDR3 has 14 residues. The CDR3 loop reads CASSPNRGGYGYTF. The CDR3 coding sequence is TGTGCCAGCAGCCCCAACCGGGGGGGTTATGGCTACACCTTC.

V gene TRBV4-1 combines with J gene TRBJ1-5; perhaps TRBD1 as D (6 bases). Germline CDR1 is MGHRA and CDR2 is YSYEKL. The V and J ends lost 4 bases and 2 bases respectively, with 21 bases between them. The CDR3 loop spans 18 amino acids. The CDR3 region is CASSRSYIQGQGNQPQHF. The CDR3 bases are TGCGCCAGCAGCCGATCTTATATACAGGGTCAGGGCAATCAGCCCCAGCATTTT.

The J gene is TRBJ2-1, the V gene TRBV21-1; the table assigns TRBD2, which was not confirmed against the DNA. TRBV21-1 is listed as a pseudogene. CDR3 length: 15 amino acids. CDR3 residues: CASSKASGSYNEQFF. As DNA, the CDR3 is TGTGCCAGCAGCAAAGCTAGCGGTTCCTACAATGAGCAGTTCTTC.

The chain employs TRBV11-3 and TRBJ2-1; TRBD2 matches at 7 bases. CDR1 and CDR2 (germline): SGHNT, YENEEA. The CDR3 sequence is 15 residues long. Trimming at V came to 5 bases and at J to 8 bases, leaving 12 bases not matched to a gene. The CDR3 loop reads CASSRGSLPGDEQFF. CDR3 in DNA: TGTGCCAGCAGCCGCGGGAGCCTGCCGGGCGATGAGCAGTTCTTC.

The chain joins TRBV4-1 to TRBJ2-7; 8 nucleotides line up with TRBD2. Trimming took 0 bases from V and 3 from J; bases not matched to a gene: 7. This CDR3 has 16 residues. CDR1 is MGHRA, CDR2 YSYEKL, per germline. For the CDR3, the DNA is TGCGCCAGCAGCCAAGACAGACTAGCGCCGGGCTACGAGCAGTACTTC. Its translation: CASSQDRLAPGYEQYF.

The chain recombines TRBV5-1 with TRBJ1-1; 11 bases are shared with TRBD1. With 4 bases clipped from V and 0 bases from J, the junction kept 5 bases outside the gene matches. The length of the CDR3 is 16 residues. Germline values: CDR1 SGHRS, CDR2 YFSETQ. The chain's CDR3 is CASSVRDRGMNTEAFF. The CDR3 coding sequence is TGCGCCAGCAGCGTACGGGACAGGGGGATGAACACTGAAGCTTTCTTT.

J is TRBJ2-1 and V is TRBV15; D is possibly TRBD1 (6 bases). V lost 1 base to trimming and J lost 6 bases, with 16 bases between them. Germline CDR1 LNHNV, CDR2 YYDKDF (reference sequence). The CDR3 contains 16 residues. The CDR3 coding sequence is TGTGCCACCAGCAGAGGAAGCAGGGGTCAGACCAATGAGCAGTTCTTC. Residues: CATSRGSRGQTNEQFF.

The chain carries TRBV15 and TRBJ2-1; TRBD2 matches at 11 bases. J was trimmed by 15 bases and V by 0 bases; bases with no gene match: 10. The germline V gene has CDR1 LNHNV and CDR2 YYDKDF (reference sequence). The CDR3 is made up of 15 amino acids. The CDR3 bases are TGTGCCACCAGCAGAGATACGACTAGCGGGAAGGTGAGGTTCTTC. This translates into CATSRDTTSGKVRFF.

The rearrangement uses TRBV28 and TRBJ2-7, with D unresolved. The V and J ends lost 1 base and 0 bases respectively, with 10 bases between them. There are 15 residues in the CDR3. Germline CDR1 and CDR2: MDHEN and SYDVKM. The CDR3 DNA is TGTGCCAGCAGTTTATTGTCAGTCAGCTCCTACGAGCAGTACTTC. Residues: CASSLLSVSSYEQYF.

The CDR3 nucleotides are TGTGCCAGCAGCCCCCCAGGGGCCAATGAGCAGTTCTTC. Its translation: CASSPPGANEQFF. The chain has TRBV5-4 and TRBJ2-1; D is possibly TRBD1 (6 bases). This CDR3 spans 13 amino acids. Looked up from germline, CDR1 is SGHNT and CDR2 is YYREEE (reference sequence). Trimming pared 4 bases from V and 6 bases from J, leaving 11 bases between.

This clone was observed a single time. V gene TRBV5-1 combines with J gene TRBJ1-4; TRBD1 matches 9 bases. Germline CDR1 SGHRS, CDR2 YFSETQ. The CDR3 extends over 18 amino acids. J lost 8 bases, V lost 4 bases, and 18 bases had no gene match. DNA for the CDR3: TGCGCCAGCAGCGGCGGTGGGACAGGGACCTCAATAGGGGAAAAACTGTTTTTT. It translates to CASSGGGTGTSIGEKLFF.

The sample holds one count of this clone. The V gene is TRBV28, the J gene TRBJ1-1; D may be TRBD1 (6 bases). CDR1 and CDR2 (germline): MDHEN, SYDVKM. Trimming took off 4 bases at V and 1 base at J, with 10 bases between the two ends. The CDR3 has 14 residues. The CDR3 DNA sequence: TGTGCCAGCAGTTCTACAGGGTCGAACACTGAAGCTTTCTTT. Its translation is CASSSTGSNTEAFF.

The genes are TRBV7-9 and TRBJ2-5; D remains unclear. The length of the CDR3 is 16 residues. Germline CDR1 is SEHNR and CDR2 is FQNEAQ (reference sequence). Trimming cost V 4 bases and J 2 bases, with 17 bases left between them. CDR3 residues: CASSSRPGQRQETQYF. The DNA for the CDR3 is TGTGCCAGCAGCTCACGACCGGGTCAGAGGCAAGAGACCCAGTACTTC.

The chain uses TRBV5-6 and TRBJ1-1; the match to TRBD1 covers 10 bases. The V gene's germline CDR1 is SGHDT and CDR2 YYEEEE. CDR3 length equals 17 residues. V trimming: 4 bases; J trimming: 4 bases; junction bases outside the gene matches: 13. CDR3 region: CASSLPDRGLRGTEAFF. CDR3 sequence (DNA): TGTGCCAGCAGCCTACCTGACAGGGGGCTAAGAGGCACTGAAGCTTTCTTT.